The clone carrying this T cell receptor beta chain was found a few times. An end of the junction differs from the germline gene, which may be a read error. TCR beta CDR3 sequences were amplified from RNA transcripts. Initially, a first-round RT-PCR of the TCR CDR3 employed the HTBI primer set. TCRdb re-called the multiplex PCR reads through MiXCR, storing one row per CDR3 protein. This repertoire shows fewer than 450,000 distinct CDR3 sequences, 17% found once; its top ten account for about a third. Exclusion followed for patients with uncontrolled infection, other autoimmune disease, pregnancy or lactation. Clinical symptoms, serum thyroxine and TRAb, thyroid ultrasound and orbital computed tomography together formed the diagnostic basis. Germline V gene sequence: CDR1 LNHDA, CDR2 SQIVND (reference sequence). The CDR3 runs 15 residues. The sample comes from a study of T cells in Graves' hyperthyroidism and ophthalmopathy.

The origin of this receptor is a woman aged 30 to 39 with Graves' hyperthyroidism that later progressed to Graves' ophthalmopathy. Sequencing used blood. The rearrangement joins TRBV19 to TRBJ1-5; no clear D. CDR3 bases: TGTGCCAGTACTATAATGGGCCTCGTAAATCAGCCCCAGCATTTT. Translating gives CASTIMGLVNQPQHF.